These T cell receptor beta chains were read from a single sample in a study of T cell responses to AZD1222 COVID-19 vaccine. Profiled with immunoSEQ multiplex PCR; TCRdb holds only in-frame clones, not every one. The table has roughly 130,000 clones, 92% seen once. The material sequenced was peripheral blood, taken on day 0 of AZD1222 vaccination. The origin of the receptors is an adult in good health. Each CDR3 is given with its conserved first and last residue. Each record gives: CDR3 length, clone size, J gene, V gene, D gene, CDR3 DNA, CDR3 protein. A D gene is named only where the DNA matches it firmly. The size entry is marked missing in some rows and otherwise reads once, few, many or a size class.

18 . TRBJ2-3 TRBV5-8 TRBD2 TGTGCCAGCAGCTTGGGGCTAGCGGGAGGGCCGCGCACAGATACGCAGTATTTT CASSLGLAGGPRTDTQYF
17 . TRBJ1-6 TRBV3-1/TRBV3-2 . TGTGCCAGCAGCCAAGAAACTCCGGGAGGGCTATATTCACCCCTCCACTTT CASSQETPGGLYSPLHF
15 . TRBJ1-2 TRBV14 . TGTGCCAGCAGCCATGGACTTCCGGAGGTCAATGGCTACACCTTC CASSHGLPEVNGYTF
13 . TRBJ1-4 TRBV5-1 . TGCGCCAGCGGGAAAAGTATTAATGAAAAACTGTTTTTT CASGKSINEKLFF
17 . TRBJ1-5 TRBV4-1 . TGCGCCAGCAGCCAAGGGGTGGGGGTGAGGCGCAATCAGCCCCAGCATTTT CASSQGVGVRRNQPQHF
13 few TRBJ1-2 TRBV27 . TGTGCCAGCCGAAGCGGAATCCGCTATGGCTACACCTTC CASRSGIRYGYTF
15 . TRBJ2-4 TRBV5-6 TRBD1 TGTGCCAGCAGCCCTACACGACAGGGGCATTACATTCAGTACTTC CASSPTRQGHYIQYF
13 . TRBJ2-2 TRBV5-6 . TGTGCCAGCAGCCGACAGTACACCGGGGAGCTGTTTTTT CASSRQYTGELFF
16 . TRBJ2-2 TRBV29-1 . TGCAGCGTTGAAGATCCTGGAGGGCCGGGCACCGGGGAGCTGTTTTTT CSVEDPGGPGTGELFF
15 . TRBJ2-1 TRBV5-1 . TGCGCCAGCAGCGCGGGGACTTTTTATTACAATGAGCAGTTCTTC CASSAGTFYYNEQFF
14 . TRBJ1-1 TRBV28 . TGTGCCAGCAGTTTACCGGGAATGAACACTGAAGCTTTCTTT CASSLPGMNTEAFF
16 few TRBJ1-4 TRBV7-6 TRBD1 TGTGCCAGCAGCTCCTCCTCGACAGGGGAGAGGAAAAAACTGTTTTTT CASSSSSTGERKKLFF
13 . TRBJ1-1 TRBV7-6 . TGTGCCAGCAGCTTGAGTGAGAACACTGAAGCTTTCTTT CASSLSENTEAFF
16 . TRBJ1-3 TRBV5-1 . TGCGCCAGCAGCACGGGACCAGAAGCCTCTGGAAACACCATATATTTT CASSTGPEASGNTIYF
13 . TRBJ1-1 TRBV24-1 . TGTGCCACCAGTGTTCAGGGGAGCACTGAAGCTTTCTTT CATSVQGSTEAFF
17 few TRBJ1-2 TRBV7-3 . TGTGCCAGCAGCTTAACGGGGGAGCCTTCCTTGTTGGCTGGCTACACCTTC CASSLTGEPSLLAGYTF
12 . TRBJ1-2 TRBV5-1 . TGCGCCAGCAGCCCCTCTGGACTCGGCTACACCTTC CASSPSGLGYTF
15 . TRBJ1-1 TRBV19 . TGTGCCAGTAGTATGAGGGGAGCCGCGAACACTGAAGCTTTCTTT CASSMRGAANTEAFF
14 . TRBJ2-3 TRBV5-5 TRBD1 TGTGCCAGCAGCCCAGGGGGCTTCACAGATACGCAGTATTTT CASSPGGFTDTQYF
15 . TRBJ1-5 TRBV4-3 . TGCGCCAGCAGCCAAAGCTGGCAGGGGAGCCAGCCCCAGCATTTT CASSQSWQGSQPQHF
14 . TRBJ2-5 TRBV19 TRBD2 TGTGCCAGTAGTATCGGGACTAGGGATAGGGCCCAGTACTTC CASSIGTRDRAQYF
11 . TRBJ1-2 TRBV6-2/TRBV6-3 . TGTGCCAGCAGCAGAGGGTATGGCTACACCTTC CASSRGYGYTF
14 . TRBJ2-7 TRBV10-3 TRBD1 TGTGCCATCATGAGTAGACAGGGAGTTTACGAGCAGTACTTC CAIMSRQGVYEQYF
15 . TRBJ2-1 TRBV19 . TGTGCCAGTAGTATCTCGGGCGGAGTCTACAATGAGCAGTTCTTC CASSISGGVYNEQFF
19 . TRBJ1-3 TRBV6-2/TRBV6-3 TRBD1 TGTGCCAGCAGTTTCGTCCGGGACAGGGGGCTTCTGTCTGGAAACACCATATATTTT CASSFVRDRGLLSGNTIYF
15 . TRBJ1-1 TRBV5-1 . TGCGCCAGCAGCTTGGTTCAGGCGCTCAACACTGAAGCTTTCTTT CASSLVQALNTEAFF
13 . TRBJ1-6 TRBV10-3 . TGTGCCATCGCAGGGGACGCCAATTCACCCCTCCACTTT CAIAGDANSPLHF
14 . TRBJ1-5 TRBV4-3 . TGCGCCAGCAGCCAAGATTATAGCAATCAGCCCCAGCATTTT CASSQDYSNQPQHF
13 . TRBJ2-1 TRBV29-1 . TGCAGCGCACCGGGACGGTTATACAATGAGCAGTTCTTC CSAPGRLYNEQFF
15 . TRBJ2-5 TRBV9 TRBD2 TGTGCCAGCAGCTCTGGACTAGCGGGAGAAGAGACCCAGTACTTC CASSSGLAGEETQYF
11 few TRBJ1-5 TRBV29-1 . TGCAGCGTGGGAGACGAACAGCCCCAGCATTTT CSVGDEQPQHF
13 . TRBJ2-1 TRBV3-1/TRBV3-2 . TGTGCCAGCAGCCAAGATTGGAGGGATGAGCAGTTCTTC CASSQDWRDEQFF
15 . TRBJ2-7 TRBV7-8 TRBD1 TGTGCCAGCAGCTTAGTCCAGGGGGCTTCCTACGAGCAGTACTTC CASSLVQGASYEQYF
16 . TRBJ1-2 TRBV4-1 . TGCGCCAGCAGCCAAGAAGAATCGAGTCTGGGCTATGGCTACACCTTC CASSQEESSLGYGYTF
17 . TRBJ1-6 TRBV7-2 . TGTGCCAGCAGCTTAATGCGGCAGAGCTCCTATAATTCACCCCTCCACTTT CASSLMRQSSYNSPLHF
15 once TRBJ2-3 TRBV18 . TGTGCCAGCTCACCATGGGGGCTAGTAAGAGATACGCAGTATTTT CASSPWGLVRDTQYF
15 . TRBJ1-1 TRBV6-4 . TGTGCCAGCAGTGACTCTTGGGGGGCGAACACTGAAGCTTTCTTT CASSDSWGANTEAFF
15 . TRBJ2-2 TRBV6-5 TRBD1 TGTGCCAGCACCCCACGGCAGGGGGCAACCGGGGAGCTGTTTTTT CASTPRQGATGELFF
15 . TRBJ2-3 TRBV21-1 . TGTGCCAGCAGTTTGGTCGCGGGCCGCGGGGATACGCAGTATTTT CASSLVAGRGDTQYF
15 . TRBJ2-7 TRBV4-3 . TGCGCCAGCAGCGCCATCCGGGGAGACTCCTACGAGCAGTACTTC CASSAIRGDSYEQYF
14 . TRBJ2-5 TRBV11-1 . TGTGCCAGCAGCCCCCGGCCGGGATGGGAGACCCAGTACTTC CASSPRPGWETQYF
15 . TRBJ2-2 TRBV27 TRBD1 TGTGCCAGCAGTTTATCGACAGGGTTGATCGGGGAGCTGTTTTTT CASSLSTGLIGELFF
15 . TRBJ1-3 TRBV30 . TGTGCCTGGACAGGGTCCGGCTACTCTGGAAACACCATATATTTT CAWTGSGYSGNTIYF
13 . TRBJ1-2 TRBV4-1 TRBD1 TGCGCCAGCAGCCATGAGGGGGCTGCGGGCTACACCTTC CASSHEGAAGYTF
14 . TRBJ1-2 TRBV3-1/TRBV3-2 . TGTGCCAGCAGCCTTATTAACCTTAACTATGGCTACACCTTC CASSLINLNYGYTF
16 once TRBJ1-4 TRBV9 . TGTGCCAGCAGCGTAGACGCCTGGGATACAAATGAAAAACTGTTTTTT CASSVDAWDTNEKLFF
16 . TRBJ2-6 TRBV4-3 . TGCGCCAGCAGCCAAGATCCCGGAGCTGGGGCCAACGTCCTGACTTTC CASSQDPGAGANVLTF
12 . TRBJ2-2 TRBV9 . TGTGCCAGCAGCGTAGCTACCGGGGAGCTGTTTTTT CASSVATGELFF
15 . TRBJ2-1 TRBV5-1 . TGCGCCAGCAGCTTGGCCGGGGGCGCAATGAATGAGCAGTTCTTC CASSLAGGAMNEQFF
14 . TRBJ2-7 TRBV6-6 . TGTGCCAGCAGTTATTCGGGAGCTTCCTACGAGCAGTACTTC CASSYSGASYEQYF
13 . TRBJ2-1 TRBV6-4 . TGTGCCAGCAGTGACTCCTTTCACAATGAGCAGTTCTTC CASSDSFHNEQFF
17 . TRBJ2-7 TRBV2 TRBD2 TGTGCCAGCAGTCCGTCTAGACTAGCGGGAGGACTATACGAGCAGTACTTC CASSPSRLAGGLYEQYF
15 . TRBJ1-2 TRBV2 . TGTGCCAGCAGTGAAGGCAGGAGCGCTAACTATGGCTACACCTTC CASSEGRSANYGYTF
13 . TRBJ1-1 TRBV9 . TGTGCCAGCAGCGTCTACGGAAACACTGAAGCTTTCTTT CASSVYGNTEAFF
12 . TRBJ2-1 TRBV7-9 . TGTGGGGCAGGAAACTCCTACAATGAGCAGTTCTTC CGAGNSYNEQFF
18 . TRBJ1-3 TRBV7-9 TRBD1 TGTGCCAGCAGCGTAGACCTTCGACAGGGAGGTGCTGGAAACACCATATATTTT CASSVDLRQGGAGNTIYF
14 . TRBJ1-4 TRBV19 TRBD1 TGTGCCAGTAGTTGGGGACAGGGATATGAGAAACTGTTTTTT CASSWGQGYEKLFF
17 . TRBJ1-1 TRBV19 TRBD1 TGTGCCAGTAGTCCCGGGACAGGGGTCGGTGGGGACACTGAAGCTTTCTTT CASSPGTGVGGDTEAFF
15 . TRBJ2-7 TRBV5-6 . TGTGCCAGCAGCTTGCCAACCGGGCTGCGCTACGAGCAGTACTTC CASSLPTGLRYEQYF
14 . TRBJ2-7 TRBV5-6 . TGTGCCAGCAGCTTGTCCTGGAAAAACTACGAGCAGTACTTC CASSLSWKNYEQYF